This TCR beta chain came from a study of identical twins. Template switching added a universal primer site; cDNA carried unique molecular identifiers. TCRdb re-analysed the 5' RACE reads in MiXCR, keeping a single row per CDR3 protein. The sample yields under 900,000 distinct CDR3 sequences, around a sixth seen once. CDR1 LGHNA and CDR2 YSLEER come from the germline V gene. The CDR3 contains 15 residues. V shed 1 base and J shed 3 bases, with 10 bases lying between them. Findings and caveats of the study: Rather than following the same donors, the conclusions depended on cross-sectional statistical analysis.

Worth noting for this clonotype: Its antigen is undetermined.

The data were also submitted as part of a second study, on T cells expressing NK-cell markers. From that study: It was sorted CD3+CD56+NKG2C+, CD3+CD56+NKG2C- and CD3+CD56-NKG2C+ T cells that supplied the TCR beta repertoires. In a group of several donors, dominant NKG2C+ clonotypes represented 1.0-7.0% of CD8+ T cells.

Source material: PBMCs. The V call is TRBV4-3, the J call TRBJ2-1, with a tentative D call TRBD1 (6 bases). This TCR was recovered from a woman aged 18-29 years in good health. CDR3: CASSQVQGGYNEQFF. For the CDR3, the DNA is TGCGCCAGCAGCCAAGTACAGGGTGGCTACAATGAGCAGTTCTTC.